This TCR beta chain was recorded in a study of cytomegalovirus exposure and HLA in healthy donors. This clone was observed a few times. The target antigen is unknown. Findings of the study overall: Confirmation was obtained in vitro that a few CMV-associated chains are specific for CMV antigens.

CDR3 length: 16 amino acids. V was cut by 4 bases and J by 0 bases, with 13 bases left in between. Germline V gives CDR1 ENHRY, CDR2 SYGVKD. PCR employed 60 Vbeta and 13 Jbeta primers. Libraries were prepared by immunoSEQ multiplex PCR; TCRdb keeps only in-frame clonotypes and omits some of them. Among 110,000 to 150,000 clones, approximately 70% were seen once, and the ten largest hold 2.1%. V and J are TRBV10-3 and TRBJ2-1; the D gene is possibly TRBD1 (6 bases). This receptor was obtained from a woman aged 55-69 years in good health and CMV-seropositive. The specimen sequenced was PBMCs. Here the CDR3 reads CAISGQAVSSYNEQFF. The CDR3 DNA reads as TGTGCCATCAGTGGACAGGCGGTTAGCTCCTACAATGAGCAGTTCTTC.